What follows are 11 T cell receptor beta chains derived from one specimen sequenced in a study of blood T cells in healthy people across ages. For the second PCR, which ran for roughly 6 to 11 cycles, a sample-barcoded 5' primer and a J-beta primer mix were used. TCRdb called the 5' RACE reads again in MiXCR, with one record for every CDR3 protein. The sample consists of roughly 860,000 distinct CDR3 sequences, 60% to 80% of them appearing once. What was sequenced was blood. These receptors were obtained from a man between 25 and 39 years old in good health.

The rearrangement uses TRBV9 and TRBJ2-3, with D perhaps TRBD1 or TRBD2 (5 bases each). Deletions cut 3 bases from V and 0 bases from J, with 11 bases between. This CDR3 is built from 15 residues. Germline assignment: CDR1 SGDLS and CDR2 YYNGEE. CDR3 protein: CASSAVGESTDTQYF. The CDR3 DNA reads TGTGCCAGCAGCGCAGTGGGGGAAAGCACAGATACGCAGTATTTT.

The V call is TRBV9, the J call TRBJ1-2; 9 bases line up with TRBD1. This CDR3 has 19 amino acids. Germline V gene lookup returns CDR1 SGDLS and CDR2 YYNGEE. V was clipped by 3 bases and J by 0 bases; unmatched bases: 15. In DNA form, the CDR3 reads TGTGCCAGCAGCGCCGACCCACGGACAGGGGAAGTTGCTAACTATGGCTACACCTTC. It codes for CASSADPRTGEVANYGYTF.

There are a few counts of this clonotype. V gene TRBV2 combines with J gene TRBJ2-6; 8 bases match TRBD1. With V trimmed by 4 bases and J by 3 bases, 2 bases remained unmatched. This CDR3 spans 15 amino acids. Germline values: CDR1 SNHLY, CDR2 FYNNEI. This CDR3 is CASSVTGGGANVLTF. DNA for the CDR3: TGTGCCAGCAGTGTCACAGGGGGTGGGGCCAACGTCCTGACTTTC.

The chain is built from TRBV13 and TRBJ2-7; 7 bases are a match to TRBD1. J was trimmed by 4 bases and V by 4 bases; bases with no gene match: 7. Germline CDR1 reads PRHDT; CDR2 reads FYEKMQ (reference sequence). The CDR3 is made up of 14 amino acids. The chain's CDR3 is CASSSLKGAYEQYF. The CDR3 region has the DNA TGTGCCAGCAGCTCCTTGAAGGGGGCTTACGAGCAGTACTTC.

V is TRBV29-1 and J is TRBJ1-4; weak D call: TRBD1 (5 bases). Germline CDR1 is SQVTM and CDR2 is ANQGSEA. The V end lost 6 bases, the J end lost 4 bases, and 12 bases lay between the germline ends. The CDR3 extends over 13 amino acids. The CDR3 DNA reads TGCAGCGTAGCAGGGTGGGGTAATGAAAAACTGTTTTTT. Translation: CSVAGWGNEKLFF.

This clonotype was seen more than once but under ten times. V is TRBV29-1 and J is TRBJ1-2, with TRBD1 as a possible D gene (6 bases). Germline CDR1 is SQVTM and CDR2 is ANQGSEA. Between the trimmed V and J ends, which lost 4 bases and 0 bases, there was a span of 9 bases. This CDR3 contains 13 residues. CDR3 DNA: TGCAGCGTTGGGACAGAAGCTAACTATGGCTACACCTTC. Protein product: CSVGTEANYGYTF.

The J gene is TRBJ2-3, the V gene TRBV9, with D perhaps TRBD1 or TRBD2 (6 bases each). V shed 4 bases and J shed 2 bases, with 17 bases lying between them. Germline values: CDR1 SGDLS, CDR2 YYNGEE. The length of the CDR3 is 16 residues. The CDR3 protein is CASSLGGGFHTDTQYF. The CDR3 DNA follows: TGTGCCAGCAGCCTGGGGGGCGGCTTCCACACAGATACGCAGTATTTT.

This clonotype turned up a few times. The V and J genes are TRBV12-3 or TRBV12-4 and TRBJ2-1; 11 nucleotides agree with TRBD1. This CDR3 is built from 15 residues. The V and J ends lost 7 bases and 8 bases, in that order; junction bases with no gene match: 10. CDR3 nucleotide sequence: TGTGCCAGCACCTTCGGGGACAGGGGGAGCGATGAGCAGTTCTTC. Protein product: CASTFGDRGSDEQFF.

The gene calls are TRBV3-1 and TRBJ2-7, with D unclear. The CDR3 is 14 residues long. V gave up 0 bases and J gave up 5 bases, with 11 bases separating them. Germline CDR1 reads LGHDT; CDR2 reads YNNKEL (reference sequence). The CDR3 here is CASSQDLTLNEQYF. CDR3 sequence (DNA): TGTGCCAGCAGCCAAGATCTGACACTCAACGAGCAGTACTTC.

V usage is TRBV27 and J usage is TRBJ2-7, with D hard to call. The CDR3 length is 12 residues. The V gene lost 8 bases and the J gene lost 4 bases, with 12 bases spanning the gap. Germline CDR1 is MNHEY and CDR2 is SMNVEV (reference sequence). CDR3 in amino acids: CASGSSPYEQYF. CDR3 nucleotides: TGTGCCAGCGGTTCATCACCTTACGAGCAGTACTTC.

This rearrangement joins TRBV20-1 to TRBJ2-5; 8 bases fit TRBD2. The J call is in doubt because the DNA end fits TRBJ2-4 better. The CDR3 has 12 residues. Germline V lookup: CDR1 DFQATT, CDR2 SNEGSKA (reference sequence). CDR3: CSALAGRDIQYF. The DNA of the CDR3 is TGCAGTGCCTTAGCGGGGAGGGACATTCAGTACTTC.